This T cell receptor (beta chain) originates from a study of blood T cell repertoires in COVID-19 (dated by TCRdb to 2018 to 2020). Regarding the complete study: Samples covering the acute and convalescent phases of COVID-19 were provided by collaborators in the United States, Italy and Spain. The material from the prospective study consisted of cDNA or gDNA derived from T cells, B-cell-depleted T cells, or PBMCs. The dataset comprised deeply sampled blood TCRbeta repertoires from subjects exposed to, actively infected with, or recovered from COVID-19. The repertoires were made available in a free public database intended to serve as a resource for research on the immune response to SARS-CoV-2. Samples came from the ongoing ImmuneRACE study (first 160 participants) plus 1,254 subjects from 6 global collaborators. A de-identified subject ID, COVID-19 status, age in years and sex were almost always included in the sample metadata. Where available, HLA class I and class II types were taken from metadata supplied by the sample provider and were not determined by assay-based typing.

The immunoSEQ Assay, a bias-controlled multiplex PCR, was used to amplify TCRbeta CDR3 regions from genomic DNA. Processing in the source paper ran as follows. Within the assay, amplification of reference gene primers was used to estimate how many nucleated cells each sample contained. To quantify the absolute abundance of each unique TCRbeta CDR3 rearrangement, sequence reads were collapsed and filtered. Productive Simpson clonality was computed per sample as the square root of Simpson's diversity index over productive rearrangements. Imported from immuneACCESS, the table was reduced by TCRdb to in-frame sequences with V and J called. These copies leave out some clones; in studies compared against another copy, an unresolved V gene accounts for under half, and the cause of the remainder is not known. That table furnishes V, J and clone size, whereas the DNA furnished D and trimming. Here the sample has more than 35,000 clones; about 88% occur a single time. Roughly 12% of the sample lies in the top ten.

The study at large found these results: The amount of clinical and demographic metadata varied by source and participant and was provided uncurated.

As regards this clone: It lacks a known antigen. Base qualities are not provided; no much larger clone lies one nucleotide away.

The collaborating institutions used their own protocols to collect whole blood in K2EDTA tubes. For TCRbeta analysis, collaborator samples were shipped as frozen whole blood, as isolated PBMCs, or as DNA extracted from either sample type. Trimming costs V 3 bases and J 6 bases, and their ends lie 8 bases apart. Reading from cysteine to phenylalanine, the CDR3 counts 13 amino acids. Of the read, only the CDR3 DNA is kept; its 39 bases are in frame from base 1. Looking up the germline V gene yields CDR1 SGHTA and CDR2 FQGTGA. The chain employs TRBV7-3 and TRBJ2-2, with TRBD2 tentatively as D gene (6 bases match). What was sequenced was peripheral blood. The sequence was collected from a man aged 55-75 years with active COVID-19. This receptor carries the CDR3 CASSFPGAGELFF. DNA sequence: TGTGCCAGCAGCTTTCCGGGAGCCGGGGAGCTGTTTTTT.